This T cell receptor (beta chain) was sequenced during a study of liver allograft versus peripheral blood T cells. Whole-study context: Intrahepatic T cell receptor repertoires from transplanted livers were compared against repertoires in recipients' peripheral blood.

In TCRdb, the reads were re-called with MiXCR into one record per CDR3 protein. The sample consists of some 9,000 distinct CDR3 sequences, about 24% of them appearing once. Overall study results and limits: Within liver allografts, T cell receptor repertoires were reportedly different from those in peripheral blood.

This CDR3 has 12 amino acids. Looked up from germline, CDR1 is MNHNY and CDR2 is SVGAGI (reference sequence). Trimming removed 4 bases at V and 3 bases at J, with 7 bases between. Sample share makes this clonotype medium-sized (0.01 to 0.1%). Its antigen is as yet unknown. The chain links TRBV6-6 to TRBJ2-7; D is unresolved. The clonotype was recovered from a human patient who had a liver transplant. These T cells may partly come from the graft donor. The CDR3 reads CASSLELYEQYF. The CDR3 region has the DNA TGTGCCAGCAGTTTAGAGCTCTACGAGCAGTACTTC.